The 23 T cell receptor beta chains listed next were all sequenced from one sample in a study of blood T cell repertoires in COVID-19. The protocol was immunoSEQ multiplex PCR, while the TCRdb copy is restricted to in-frame clones and leaves out a portion. The top ten hold just over 2.5% of the sample, which has roughly 250,000 clones, roughly 89% seen once. The sample taken for sequencing was PBMCs or T cells enriched from blood (not recorded which). All receptors come from a woman aged 25 to 45 with acute COVID-19.

The chain employs TRBV3-1 (or the pseudogene TRBV3-2) and TRBJ2-7; perhaps TRBD1 as D (6 bases). Germline-derived CDR1 and CDR2 are LGHDT and YNNKEL (reference sequence). The V gene lost 2 bases and the J gene lost 7 bases, with 21 bases spanning the gap. This CDR3 has 16 amino acids. Here the CDR3 reads CASSQLGAGRWGEQYF. In nucleotides, the CDR3 is TGTGCCAGCAGCCAATTGGGGGCAGGGCGCTGGGGAGAGCAGTACTTC.

The table lists this clone with a count of one. One junction end does not reproduce the germline sequence, and a read error may be involved. The rearrangement links TRBV7-7 to TRBJ2-1, with 10 positions matching TRBD1. This CDR3 contains 19 residues. The V gene's germline CDR1 is SSHAT and CDR2 FNYEAQ (reference sequence). The CDR3 is CASSLALYDGTGVYNEQFF. The DNA of the CDR3 is TGTGCTAGCAGCTTAGCGTTGTATGACGGGACAGGGGTATACAATGAGCAGTTCTTC.

The chain is built from TRBV2 and TRBJ1-2, with D perhaps matching TRBD1 (6 bases). Germline-derived CDR1 and CDR2 are SNHLY and FYNNEI. This CDR3 comprises 13 residues. V lost 6 bases and J 4 bases, leaving 12 bases between the germline ends. CDR3 loop: CASSARTAYGYTF. For the CDR3, the DNA is TGTGCCAGCAGCGCTCGGACAGCCTATGGCTACACCTTC.

This chain connects TRBV19 to TRBJ1-2, with D perhaps matching TRBD1 (5 bases). In germline, CDR1 is LNHDA, CDR2 SQIVND (reference sequence). V shed 3 bases and J shed 6 bases, with 14 bases lying between them. This CDR3 is 14 amino acids long. As DNA, the CDR3 is TGTGCCAGTAGTATCCGGAGGGGCTCTGATGGCTACACCTTC. Amino acids: CASSIRRGSDGYTF.

This chain links TRBV7-2 with TRBJ2-1, with D perhaps TRBD2 (7 bases). V shed 4 bases and J shed 5 bases, with 18 bases lying between them. The CDR3 has 16 residues. Germline V gives CDR1 SGHTA, CDR2 FQGNSA. In DNA, the CDR3 is TGTGCCAGCAGCTCCGGGGGGCCCACTAAGAACAATGAGCAGTTCTTC. Translated, it gives CASSSGGPTKNNEQFF. The complete variable domain, with remaining parts taken from reference TRBV7-2 and TRBJ2-1, reads GAGVSQSPSNKVTEKGKDVELRCDPISGHTALYWYRQSLGQGLEFLIYFQGNSAPDKSGLPSDRFSAERTGGSVSTLTIQRTQQEDSAVYLCASSSGGPTKNNEQFFGPGTRLTVL.

The rearrangement joins TRBV30 to TRBJ1-3; 8 bases agree with TRBD1. Per the germline V gene, CDR1 is GTSNPN and CDR2 is SVGIG (reference sequence). CDR3 length: 14 amino acids. Trimming at V came to 3 bases and at J to 1 base, leaving 2 bases not matched to a gene. The CDR3: CAWSTGGSGNTIYF. The CDR3 DNA reads as TGTGCCTGGAGCACAGGGGGTTCTGGAAACACCATATATTTT. Combining the CDR3 with reference TRBV30 and TRBJ1-3 gives the whole variable domain SQTIHQWPATLVQPVGSPLSLECTVEGTSNPNLYWYRQAAGRGLQLLFYSVGIGQISSEVPQNLSASRPQDRQFILSSKKLLLSDSGFYLCAWSTGGSGNTIYFGEGSWLTVV.

The chain has TRBV20-1 and TRBJ2-7; D gene ambiguous. Per the germline V gene, CDR1 is DFQATT and CDR2 is SNEGSKA (reference sequence). V dropped 1 base and J dropped 6 bases, with 7 bases sitting between them. The CDR3 is 11 amino acids. CDR3 DNA: TGCAGTGCTAGAGGAGTTGGCGAGCAGTACTTC. Its translation: CSARGVGEQYF.

The chain employs TRBV30 and TRBJ1-5; TRBD1 aligns across 8 bases. The V segment lost 5 bases and the J segment 6 bases; nucleotides outside the gene matches: 6. Germline-derived CDR1 and CDR2 are GTSNPN and SVGIG (reference sequence). CDR3 length: 13 amino acids. The CDR3 here is CAWDQGASQPQHF. The DNA for the CDR3 is TGTGCCTGGGATCAGGGGGCAAGTCAGCCCCAGCATTTT.

This sequence joins TRBV5-1 and TRBJ2-1, with 10 bases identical to TRBD2. Trimming took 4 bases from V and 4 from J; bases not matched to a gene: 11. CDR3 size: 17 residues. Germline CDR1 reads SGHRS; CDR2 reads YFSETQ. CDR3 DNA: TGCGCCAGCAGCCGAATCCCTAGCGGGGGTGGGTACAATGAGCAGTTCTTC. Amino acid sequence: CASSRIPSGGGYNEQFF.

The chain carries TRBV19 and TRBJ1-4, with TRBD1 identical over 9 bases. V was clipped by 3 bases and J by 8 bases; unmatched bases: 4. This CDR3 has 14 residues. Germline V gene sequence: CDR1 LNHDA, CDR2 SQIVND (reference sequence). CDR3 protein: CASSMTGTGEKLFF. The CDR3 DNA reads as TGTGCCAGTAGTATGACAGGGACAGGGGAAAAACTGTTTTTT.

This clone was detected only a few times. The CDR3 DNA reads TGTGCCAGCAGCTTCCCGGACAGGGTTAACTATGGCTACACCTTC. Protein sequence: CASSFPDRVNYGYTF. The chain is built from TRBV7-9 and TRBJ1-2; 8 bases line up with TRBD1. The CDR3 loop spans 15 amino acids. Unmatched junction bases numbered 4, after V lost 3 bases and J lost 1 base. CDR1 SEHNR and CDR2 FQNEAQ come from the germline V gene (reference sequence).

J is TRBJ2-5 and V is TRBV3-1 (or the pseudogene TRBV3-2); 8 bases are shared with TRBD2. Losses at the gene ends were 2 bases for V and 1 base for J; bases not matched to a gene: 6. The CDR3 extends over 16 amino acids. Germline V gene data show CDR1 as LGHDT and CDR2 as YNNKEL (reference sequence). The CDR3 is CASSQYSGARQETQYF. CDR3 in DNA: TGTGCCAGCAGCCAATATAGCGGGGCCCGCCAAGAGACCCAGTACTTC.

CDR3 in DNA: TGTGCCAGCAGCCCCGGGAGCGACGAGCAGTACTTC. This sequence encodes CASSPGSDEQYF. The chain uses TRBV7-8 and TRBJ2-7, with D possibly being TRBD2 (6 bases). The germline CDR1 and CDR2 sequences are SGHVS and FQNEAQ. V lost 5 bases, J lost 5 bases, and 10 bases lay in between. CDR3 size: 12 residues. The whole variable domain, remainder taken from reference TRBV7-8 and TRBJ2-7, is GAGVSQSPRYKVAKRGQDVALRCDPISGHVSLFWYQQALGQGPEFLTYFQNEAQLDKSGLPSDRFFAERPEGSVSTLKIQRTQQEDSAVYLCASSPGSDEQYFGPGTRLTVT.

V and J are TRBV6-6 and TRBJ1-2, with D unclear. Germline CDR1 is MNHNY and CDR2 is SVGAGI (reference sequence). This CDR3 contains 15 residues. V gave up 6 bases and J gave up 2 bases, with 16 bases separating them. The CDR3 nucleotides read TGTGCCAGCAGCCCTAGCCACCTATCCAACTATGGCTACACCTTC. Translated: CASSPSHLSNYGYTF.

The rearrangement uses TRBV19 and TRBJ2-3; 9 bases match TRBD1. The CDR3 length is 15 residues. CDR1 and CDR2 from the germline V gene are LNHDA and SQIVND (reference sequence). With V trimmed by 3 bases and J by 6 bases, 7 bases remained unmatched. The CDR3 sequence: CASSMVDRGSDTQYF. Here the CDR3 DNA reads TGTGCCAGTAGTATGGTGGACAGGGGATCTGATACGCAGTATTTT.

The genes are TRBV12-3 or TRBV12-4 and TRBJ2-3, with D perhaps TRBD2 (5 bases). V lost 5 bases to trimming and J lost 10 bases, with 13 bases between them. This CDR3 is 12 amino acids long. The CDR3 spells CASSIDYAAQYF. CDR3 DNA: TGTGCCAGCAGTATCGACTACGCCGCGCAGTATTTT.

The rearrangement joins TRBV4-3 to TRBJ2-1, with 9 bases fitting TRBD1. The junction had 3 bases not matched to a gene; V was cut back by 4 bases and J by 5 bases. The germline V gene has CDR1 LGHNA and CDR2 YSLEER. This CDR3 has 14 amino acids. The CDR3 loop reads CASSLRDRDNEQFF. Written as DNA, the CDR3 is TGCGCCAGCAGCCTCCGGGACAGGGACAATGAGCAGTTCTTC.

The V call is TRBV3-1 (or the pseudogene TRBV3-2), the J call TRBJ2-4; D uncertain. Germline values: CDR1 LGHDT, CDR2 YNNKEL (reference sequence). The V end lost 1 base, the J end lost 1 base, and 14 bases lay between the germline ends. The CDR3 contains 17 residues. The CDR3 DNA reads as TGTGCCAGCAGCCAAGTCATTGGGCCATCCGCCAAAAACATTCAGTACTTC. Protein: CASSQVIGPSAKNIQYF.

The rearrangement uses TRBV5-1 and TRBJ2-3; D may be TRBD1 (5 bases). Germline CDR1 SGHRS, CDR2 YFSETQ. The CDR3 is 16 amino acids. V was clipped by 0 bases and J by 0 bases, with 11 bases between them. Here the CDR3 DNA reads TGCGCCAGCAGCTTGGAGGGTGACAGAAGCACAGATACGCAGTATTTT. Its translation: CASSLEGDRSTDTQYF.

V is TRBV7-2 and J is TRBJ1-2, with a tentative D call TRBD1 (5 bases). Trimming removed 5 bases at V and 4 bases at J, with 5 bases between. The CDR3 runs to 11 residues. Germline V lookup: CDR1 SGHTA, CDR2 FQGNSA. DNA for the CDR3: TGTGCCAGCAGCAGGGGCTATGGCTACACCTTC. It specifies CASSRGYGYTF.

The chain employs TRBV7-2 and TRBJ1-6, with 9 bases lining up with TRBD1. V lost 1 base and J lost 9; bases outside the gene matches: 10. The germline gives CDR1 SGHTA, CDR2 FQGNSA. This CDR3 is 17 amino acids long. For the CDR3, the DNA is TGTGCCAGCAGCTTAGGGGGGACAGGGATCGTAGGTTCACCCCTCCACTTT. Amino acid sequence: CASSLGGTGIVGSPLHF.

This clone is a singleton in its sample. The gene calls are TRBV15 and TRBJ2-7, with D possibly matching TRBD1 (5 bases). The V end lost 0 bases, the J end lost 3 bases, and 12 bases lay between the germline ends. This CDR3 spans 15 amino acids. Per germline, CDR1 LNHNV and CDR2 YYDKDF (reference sequence). Written as DNA, the CDR3 is TGTGCCACCAGCAGAGAAATGTCAGGGTTCTACGAGCAGTACTTC. Amino acid sequence: CATSREMSGFYEQYF. The variable domain in full, with the rest retrieved from reference TRBV15 and TRBJ2-7, is DAMVIQNPRYQVTQFGKPVTLSCSQTLNHNVMYWYQQKSSQAPKLLFHYYDKDFNNEADTPDNFQSRRPNTSFCFLDIRSPGLGDTAMYLCATSREMSGFYEQYFGPGTRLTVT.

The rearrangement joins TRBV18 to TRBJ1-4; no clear D. CDR1 is KGHSH and CDR2 is LQKENI in the germline V gene. V lost 6 bases to trimming and J lost 7 bases, with 12 bases between them. This CDR3 comprises 13 residues. The DNA for the CDR3 is TGTGCCAGCTCCTACTCCGGGAGTGAAAAACTGTTTTTT. Residues: CASSYSGSEKLFF.